This T cell receptor (beta chain) was found in a study of T-cell reconstitution after alpha-beta-depleted transplantation in children. General study findings and limits: Surviving recipient T cells and thymic progenitors accounted for the high day-60 TCRbeta diversity observed in some patients. Alpha-beta T cells about two months after transplant reportedly derived from several hundred expanded graft clones. At the one-year point after transplant, T-cell counts and TCRbeta diversity were found to come mostly from T cells that had been newly produced.

As to this clonotype: The antigen is unknown.

This CDR3 is 16 amino acids long. V was trimmed by 5 bases and J by 6 bases, leaving 20 bases between them. In germline, CDR1 is MNHEY, CDR2 SMNVEV (reference sequence). Unique molecular identifiers were incorporated when the TCRbeta library was constructed. TCRdb reprocessed the PCR reads via MiXCR and lists one record per CDR3 protein. The sample yields about a million distinct CDR3 sequences, roughly 29% seen once. The clonotype comes from a boy younger than two who had a stem cell transplant for SCID, so the T cells may come from the graft donor. The sequences come from PBMCs, mostly from graft donor cells, collected 360 days after TCRalphabeta/CD19-depleted stem cell transplant. The chain carries TRBV27 and TRBJ2-1; D may correspond to TRBD1 or TRBD2 (5 bases each). CDR3 coding DNA: TGTGCCAGCAGTCCGACAGTACGGGGAACATCCAATGAGCAGTTCTTC. It codes for CASSPTVRGTSNEQFF.